Below, 10 T cell receptor beta chains from the same sample are listed, as sequenced in a study of blood T cell repertoires in COVID-19. The repertoire was sequenced with immunoSEQ multiplex PCR; TCRdb's copy has only in-frame clones and lacks some. The sample lists 200,000 to 250,000 clones, approximately 90% occurring once. Sample: peripheral blood. Receptor source: a man aged 45-65 years with acute or convalescent COVID-19.

This clone was counted once. The V call is TRBV11-2, the J call TRBJ2-7; tentative D call: TRBD1 (7 bases). The CDR3 is 15 residues long. The V end was cut by 3 bases, the J end by 4 bases, with 16 bases between. Per germline, CDR1 SGHAT and CDR2 FQNNGV. The CDR3 bases are TGTGCCAGCAGCTTGGGGGGACAGCCGCAATACGAGCAGTACTTC. Translation gives CASSLGGQPQYEQYF.

V usage is TRBV5-4 and J usage is TRBJ1-6, with unresolved D. Germline V lookup: CDR1 SGHNT, CDR2 YYREEE (reference sequence). Trimming left V 1 base short and J 5 bases short, with 10 bases between. The CDR3 is made up of 15 amino acids. The CDR3 loop reads CASSLYSVNNSPLHF. DNA for the CDR3: TGTGCCAGCAGCTTGTATTCCGTAAATAATTCACCCCTCCACTTT.

In its sample, this clone was seen a few times. This rearrangement joins TRBV19 to TRBJ2-2, with TRBD1 matching over 10 bases. The CDR3 length is 14 residues. The V gene's germline CDR1 is LNHDA and CDR2 SQIVND (reference sequence). The trim removed 10 bases at V and 4 bases at J, leaving 6 bases unmatched. The CDR3 bases are TGTGCCACCGGGACAGGGGCCCGCACCGGGGAGCTGTTTTTT. It encodes CATGTGARTGELFF.

This chain connects TRBV5-4 to TRBJ1-1; D uncertain. Trimming took 2 bases from V and 6 from J, leaving 11 bases between them. Per germline, CDR1 SGHNT and CDR2 YYREEE (reference sequence). This CDR3 comprises 13 residues. The CDR3 here is CASSFSPRPEAFF. CDR3 bases: TGTGCCAGCAGCTTTAGTCCTCGCCCTGAAGCTTTCTTT.

The chain couples TRBV10-3 to TRBJ1-5; D not resolved. Per the germline V gene, CDR1 is ENHRY and CDR2 is SYGVKD. The CDR3 is made up of 13 amino acids. V was pared by 0 bases and J by 6 bases, with 6 bases between. CDR3 DNA sequence: TGTGCCATCAGTGAGTCGAACTTTCAGCCCCAGCATTTT. It is translated as CAISESNFQPQHF.

The chain uses TRBV30 and TRBJ2-1, with unresolved D. V lost 0 bases and J lost 2, with 14 bases in between. The CDR3 extends over 16 amino acids. The germline CDR1 and CDR2 sequences are GTSNPN and SVGIG (reference sequence). The CDR3: CAWSVRASRAYNEQFF. In nucleotides, the CDR3 is TGTGCCTGGAGTGTACGAGCGTCTCGAGCCTACAATGAGCAGTTCTTC.

The chain joins TRBV12-5 to TRBJ1-5; TRBD1 aligns across 8 bases. V shed 5 bases and J 2 bases; nucleotides not matched to a gene: 5. There are 15 residues in the CDR3. Germline CDR1 is LGHNT and CDR2 is FRNRAP. The CDR3 spells CASGPQGGGNQPQHF. CDR3 bases: TGTGCTAGTGGTCCACAGGGGGGGGGCAATCAGCCCCAGCATTTT. The full variable domain, its missing parts supplied by reference TRBV12-5 and TRBJ1-5, is DARVTQTPRHKVTEMGQEVTMRCQPILGHNTVFWYRQTMMQGLELLAYFRNRAPLDDSGMPKDRFSAEMPDATLATLKIQPSEPRDSAVYFCASGPQGGGNQPQHFGDGTRLSIL.

The rearrangement uses TRBV12-3 or TRBV12-4 and TRBJ2-3; D gene unclear. This CDR3 has 12 residues. V lost 3 bases and J 6 bases, leaving 7 bases between the germline ends. For the CDR3, the DNA is TGTGCCAGCAGTTTCTCTTCCGATACGCAGTATTTT. Its protein is CASSFSSDTQYF.

The count of this clone is one. This sequence joins TRBV27 and TRBJ1-5; D not certain. There are 15 residues in the CDR3. CDR1 MNHEY and CDR2 SMNVEV come from the germline V gene (reference sequence). Trimming left V 6 bases short and J 6 bases short, with 18 bases between. The CDR3 DNA sequence: TGTGCCAGCAGGCCTTTAAGCTCCTCAACTCAGCCCCAGCATTTT. Translating it yields CASRPLSSSTQPQHF.

V gene TRBV3-1 (or the pseudogene TRBV3-2) combines with J gene TRBJ2-7; 8 bases align to TRBD2. V lost 4 bases, J lost 7 bases, and 18 bases stayed unmatched. Germline CDR1 reads LGHDT; CDR2 reads YNNKEL (reference sequence). The CDR3 has 17 residues. The CDR3 reads CASSPRVAGGPKEEQYF. CDR3 DNA: TGTGCCAGCAGCCCGAGAGTCGCGGGGGGACCAAAAGAAGAGCAGTACTTC.